The clone carrying this TCR beta chain was observed a handful of times. The source of the sample is a study of blood T cell repertoires in COVID-19. Study at large: Collection of acute and convalescent COVID-19 samples took place in the United States, Italy and Spain.

Original analysis: From reference gene primer amplification, estimates of nucleated cell counts were derived. TCRdb's table, derived via immunoSEQ multiplex PCR, lists solely in-frame clones and lacks some. The DNA gave D and trimming, while V, J and clone size come from that table. The top ten clones hold around 3% of a sample with about 340,000 clones, around 80% of them seen once. The CDR3 covers 15 residues. Trimming at V came to 4 bases and at J to 6 bases, leaving 5 bases not matched to a gene. CDR1 is ENHRY and CDR2 is SYGVKD in the germline V gene. The rearrangement uses TRBV10-3 and TRBJ2-1, with TRBD2 matching 11 bases. The TCR comes from a man aged 25 to 40 with active or convalescent COVID-19. Sequencing was done on a sample of peripheral blood. CDR3 nucleotides: TGTGCCATCAGTGGTTTAGCGGGGGGGCTCAATGAGCAGTTCTTC. This sequence encodes CAISGLAGGLNEQFF.